Listed below are T cell receptor beta chains from one sample, sequenced in a study of beta chain features in type 1 diabetes. Libraries were prepared by immunoSEQ multiplex PCR; TCRdb keeps only in-frame clonotypes and omits some of them. The sample has 150,000 or so clones, around 51% seen once. The sequenced material came from Tregs from blood. These receptors originate from a man in his late teens or twenties in good health. CDR3s leave out the opening cysteine and the closing phenylalanine or tryptophan. Clone sizes are given selectively: once, few, many, or a class where the clone is expanded.

J gene: TRBJ1-2
V gene: TRBV29-1
clone size: -
CDR3 protein: SVDRDYGYT

J gene: TRBJ2-7
V gene: TRBV6-1
clone size: -
CDR3 protein: ASSEHPTREQY

J gene: TRBJ1-2
V gene: TRBV2
clone size: -
CDR3 protein: ASSRDRATDYGYT

J gene: TRBJ2-5
V gene: TRBV6-5
clone size: -
CDR3 protein: ASSFRTGTGLGTQY

J gene: TRBJ1-2
V gene: TRBV7-9
clone size: -
CDR3 protein: ASSPRDSIWGYT

J gene: TRBJ2-5
V gene: TRBV6-6
clone size: -
CDR3 protein: ASSSPRDNPETQY

J gene: TRBJ1-1
V gene: TRBV5-1
clone size: -
CDR3 protein: ASSKGRATEAF

J gene: TRBJ2-1
V gene: TRBV21-1
clone size: few
CDR3 protein: ASSNYTGRHNEQF

J gene: TRBJ1-2
V gene: TRBV5-8
clone size: -
CDR3 protein: ASSEGDRLPYGYT

J gene: -
V gene: TRBV28
clone size: -
CDR3 protein: ASRLAGDLYEQY

J gene: TRBJ2-1
V gene: TRBV10-3
clone size: -
CDR3 protein: ASGLAGAGEQF

J gene: TRBJ2-2
V gene: TRBV7-2
clone size: few
CDR3 protein: ASRAGTGGTGELF

J gene: TRBJ2-1
V gene: TRBV5-4
clone size: -
CDR3 protein: ASSSRDSLYYNEQF

J gene: TRBJ1-1
V gene: TRBV7-9
clone size: few
CDR3 protein: ASSLYLDRGRGEAF

J gene: TRBJ2-1
V gene: TRBV29-1
clone size: -
CDR3 protein: SVERLTSGKSSYNEQF

J gene: TRBJ2-3
V gene: TRBV4-2
clone size: -
CDR3 protein: ASSRVGGDTQY

J gene: TRBJ2-7
V gene: TRBV7-2
clone size: few
CDR3 protein: ASSLASGYTDSYEQY

J gene: TRBJ1-1
V gene: TRBV28
clone size: -
CDR3 protein: ASSIGGVGTEAF

J gene: TRBJ1-5
V gene: TRBV19
clone size: -
CDR3 protein: ASSIIEGFNQPQH

J gene: TRBJ2-2
V gene: TRBV6-1
clone size: -
CDR3 protein: ASSGRGRGTGELF

J gene: TRBJ1-2
V gene: TRBV28
clone size: few
CDR3 protein: ASSAPTDYGYT

J gene: TRBJ1-5
V gene: TRBV5-1
clone size: once
CDR3 protein: ASSLGGGGRPQH

J gene: TRBJ2-2
V gene: TRBV7-2
clone size: few
CDR3 protein: ASNHFAGGNANTGELF

J gene: TRBJ2-1
V gene: TRBV20-1
clone size: -
CDR3 protein: SALRRNEQF

J gene: TRBJ1-1
V gene: TRBV7-2
clone size: few
CDR3 protein: ASSLEQGTEAF

J gene: TRBJ2-2
V gene: TRBV18
clone size: -
CDR3 protein: ASSPPSGRRTGELF

J gene: TRBJ1-5
V gene: TRBV7-2
clone size: -
CDR3 protein: ASSLGTGRGNQPQH

J gene: TRBJ2-4
V gene: TRBV5-4
clone size: -
CDR3 protein: ASSQVGSGKNIQY

J gene: TRBJ1-4
V gene: TRBV15
clone size: -
CDR3 protein: ATSRDAGTEKLF

J gene: TRBJ1-6
V gene: TRBV11-1
clone size: -
CDR3 protein: ASSLHNAYNSPLH

J gene: TRBJ1-1
V gene: TRBV29-1
clone size: few
CDR3 protein: SISGQGGGTEAF

J gene: TRBJ1-4
V gene: TRBV6-8
clone size: -
CDR3 protein: ASRPHPAGNEKLF